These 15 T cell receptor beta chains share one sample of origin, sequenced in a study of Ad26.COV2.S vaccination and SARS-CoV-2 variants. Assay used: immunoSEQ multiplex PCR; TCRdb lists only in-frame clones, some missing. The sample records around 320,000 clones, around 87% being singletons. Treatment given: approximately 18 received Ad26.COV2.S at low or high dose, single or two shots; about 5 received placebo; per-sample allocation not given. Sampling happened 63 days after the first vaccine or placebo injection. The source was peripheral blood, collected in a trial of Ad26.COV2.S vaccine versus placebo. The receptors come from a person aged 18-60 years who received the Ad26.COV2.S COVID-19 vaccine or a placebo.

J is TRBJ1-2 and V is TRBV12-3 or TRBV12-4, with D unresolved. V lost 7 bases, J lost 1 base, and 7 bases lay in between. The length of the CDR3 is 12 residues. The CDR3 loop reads CASKTLNYGYTF. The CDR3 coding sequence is TGTGCCAGCAAAACACTTAACTATGGCTACACCTTC.

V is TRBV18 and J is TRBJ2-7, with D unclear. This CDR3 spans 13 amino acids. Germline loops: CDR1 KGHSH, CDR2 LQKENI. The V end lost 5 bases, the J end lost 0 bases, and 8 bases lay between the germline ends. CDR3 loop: CASSSFDSYEQYF. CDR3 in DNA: TGTGCCAGCTCATCTTTTGACTCCTACGAGCAGTACTTC.

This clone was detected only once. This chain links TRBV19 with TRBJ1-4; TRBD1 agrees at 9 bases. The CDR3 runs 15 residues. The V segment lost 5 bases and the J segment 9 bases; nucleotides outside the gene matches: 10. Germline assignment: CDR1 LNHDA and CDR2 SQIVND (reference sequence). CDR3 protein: CASSPGTGSRKKLFF. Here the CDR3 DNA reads TGTGCCAGTAGTCCCGGGACAGGGAGCCGCAAAAAACTGTTTTTT.

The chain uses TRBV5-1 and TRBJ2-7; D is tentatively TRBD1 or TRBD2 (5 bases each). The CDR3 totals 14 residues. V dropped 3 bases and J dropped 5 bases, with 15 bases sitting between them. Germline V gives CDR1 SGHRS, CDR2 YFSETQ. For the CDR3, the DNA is TGCGCCAGCAGCTCCGGGACCCCCGGGGACGAGCAGTACTTC. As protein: CASSSGTPGDEQYF.

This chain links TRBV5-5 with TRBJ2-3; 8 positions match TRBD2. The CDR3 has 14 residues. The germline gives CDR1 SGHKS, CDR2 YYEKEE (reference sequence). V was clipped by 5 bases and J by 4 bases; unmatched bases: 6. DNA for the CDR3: TGTGCCAGCAGTTTGAGCGGGGGCGCAGATACGCAGTATTTT. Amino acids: CASSLSGGADTQYF.

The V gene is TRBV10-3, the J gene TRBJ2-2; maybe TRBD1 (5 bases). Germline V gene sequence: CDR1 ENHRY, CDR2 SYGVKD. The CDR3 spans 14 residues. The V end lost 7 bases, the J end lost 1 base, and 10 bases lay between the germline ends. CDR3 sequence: CAIMDMGNTGELFF. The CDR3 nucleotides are TGTGCCATCATGGACATGGGGAACACCGGGGAGCTGTTTTTT.

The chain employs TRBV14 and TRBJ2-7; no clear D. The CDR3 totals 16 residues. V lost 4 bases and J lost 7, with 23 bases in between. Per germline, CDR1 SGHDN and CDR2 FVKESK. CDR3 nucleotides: TGTGCCAGCAGCCCACGAGCCAGGAGCCCTCTTAGTGAGCAGTACTTC. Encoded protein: CASSPRARSPLSEQYF. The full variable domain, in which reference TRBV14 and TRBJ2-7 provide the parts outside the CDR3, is EAGVTQFPSHSVIEKGQTVTLRCDPISGHDNLYWYRRVMGKEIKFLLHFVKESKQDESGMPNNRFLAERTGGTYSTLKVQPAELEDSGVYFCASSPRARSPLSEQYFGPGTRLTVT.

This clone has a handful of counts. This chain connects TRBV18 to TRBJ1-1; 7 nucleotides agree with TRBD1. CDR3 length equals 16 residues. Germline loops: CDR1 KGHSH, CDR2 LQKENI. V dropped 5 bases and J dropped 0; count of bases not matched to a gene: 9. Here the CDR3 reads CASSSGQAWMNTEAFF. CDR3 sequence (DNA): TGTGCCAGCTCATCCGGACAGGCTTGGATGAACACTGAAGCTTTCTTT.

CDR3 region: CSAFQETQYF. The CDR3 bases are TGCAGTGCTTTCCAAGAGACCCAGTACTTC. The chain has TRBV20-1 and TRBJ2-5; D remains ambiguous. CDR1 is DFQATT and CDR2 is SNEGSKA in the germline V gene (reference sequence). V dropped 5 bases and J dropped 1 base, with 2 bases sitting between them. The CDR3 loop spans 10 amino acids.

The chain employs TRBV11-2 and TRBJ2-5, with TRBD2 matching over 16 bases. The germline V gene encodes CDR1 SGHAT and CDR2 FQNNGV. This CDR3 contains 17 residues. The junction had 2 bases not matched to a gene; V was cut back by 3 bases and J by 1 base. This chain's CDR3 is CASSLGLAGGIQETQYF. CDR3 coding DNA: TGTGCCAGCAGCTTGGGACTAGCGGGGGGGATCCAAGAGACCCAGTACTTC.

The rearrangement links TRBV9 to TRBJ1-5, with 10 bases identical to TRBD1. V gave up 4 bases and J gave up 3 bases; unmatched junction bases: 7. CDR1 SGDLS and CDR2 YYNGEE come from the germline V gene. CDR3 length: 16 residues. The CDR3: CASSPRDRGFNQPQHF. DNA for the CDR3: TGTGCCAGCAGCCCCAGGGACAGGGGATTCAATCAGCCCCAGCATTTT.

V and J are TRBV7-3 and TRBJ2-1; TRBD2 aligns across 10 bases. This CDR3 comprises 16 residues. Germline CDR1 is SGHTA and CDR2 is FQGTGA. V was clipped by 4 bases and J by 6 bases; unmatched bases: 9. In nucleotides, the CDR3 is TGTGCCAGCAGCTATAGCGGGGGGCTGTCTGTCAATGAGCAGTTCTTC. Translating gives CASSYSGGLSVNEQFF.

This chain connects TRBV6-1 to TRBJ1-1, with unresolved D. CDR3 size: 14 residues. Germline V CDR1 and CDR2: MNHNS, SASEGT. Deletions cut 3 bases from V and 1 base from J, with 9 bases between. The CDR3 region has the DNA TGTGCCAGCAGTGACAGTCATAAGAACACTGAAGCTTTCTTT. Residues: CASSDSHKNTEAFF.

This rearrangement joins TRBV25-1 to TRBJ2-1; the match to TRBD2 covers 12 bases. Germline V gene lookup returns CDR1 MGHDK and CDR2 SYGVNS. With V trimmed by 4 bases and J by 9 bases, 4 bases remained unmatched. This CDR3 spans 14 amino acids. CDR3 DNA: TGTGCCAGCAGTGGGACTAGCGGGGTGAGTGAGCAGTTCTTC. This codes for CASSGTSGVSEQFF.

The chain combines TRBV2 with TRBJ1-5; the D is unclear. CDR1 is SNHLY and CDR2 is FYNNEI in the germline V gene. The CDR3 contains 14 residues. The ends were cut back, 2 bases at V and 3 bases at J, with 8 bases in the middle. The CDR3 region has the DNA TGTGCCAGCAGTGAAACTTCTCTCAATCAGCCCCAGCATTTT. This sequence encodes CASSETSLNQPQHF.